The sequence of this T cell receptor beta chain was determined in a study of T cell responses to AZD1222 COVID-19 vaccine. Profiling relied on immunoSEQ multiplex PCR, and the TCRdb table lists in-frame clones only, not all of them. Here the sample spans roughly 200,000 clones, approximately 89% being singletons. CDR1 is MNHEY, CDR2 SVGEGT, per germline. CDR3 length: 17 amino acids. After removal of 4 bases from V and 7 bases from J, the junction contained 12 bases not matched to a gene. The sample in question was peripheral blood, obtained 28 days after the second AZD1222 dose. This rearrangement joins TRBV6-2 or TRBV6-3 to TRBJ2-2, with 10 bases matching TRBD2. The TCR sequence derives from an adult who received the AZD1222 COVID-19 vaccine. CDR3 residues: CASSSLTSGFEDGELFF. CDR3 in DNA: TGTGCCAGCAGTTCCTTGACTAGCGGGTTTGAAGACGGGGAGCTGTTTTTT.